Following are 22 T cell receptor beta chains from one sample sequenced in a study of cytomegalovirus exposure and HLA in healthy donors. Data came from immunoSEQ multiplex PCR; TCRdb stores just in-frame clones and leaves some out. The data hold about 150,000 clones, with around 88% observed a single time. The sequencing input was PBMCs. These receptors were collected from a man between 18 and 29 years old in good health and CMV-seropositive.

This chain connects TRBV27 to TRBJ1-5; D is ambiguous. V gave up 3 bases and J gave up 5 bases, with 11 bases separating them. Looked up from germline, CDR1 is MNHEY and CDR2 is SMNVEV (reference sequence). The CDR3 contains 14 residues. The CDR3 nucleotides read TGTGCCAGCAGTTTTGCGGGAGGCGATCAGCCCCAGCATTTT. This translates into CASSFAGGDQPQHF.

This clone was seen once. DNA of the CDR3: TGTGCCAGCAGCCCAGCGGGTACTAGCGGGGGGGCCTACGAGCAGTACTTC. Encoded protein: CASSPAGTSGGAYEQYF. This chain uses TRBV7-8 with TRBJ2-7; TRBD2 aligns across 13 bases. Germline V lookup: CDR1 SGHVS, CDR2 FQNEAQ. Trimming removed 5 bases from V and 2 bases from J; junction bases left unmatched: 9. The CDR3 has 17 residues.

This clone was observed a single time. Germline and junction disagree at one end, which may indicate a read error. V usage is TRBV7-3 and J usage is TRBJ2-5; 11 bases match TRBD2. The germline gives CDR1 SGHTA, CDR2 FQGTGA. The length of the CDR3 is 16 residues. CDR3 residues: CASSLDPSGGQGTQYF. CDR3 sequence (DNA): TGTGCCAGCAGCTTAGATCCTAGCGGGGGGCAAGGGACCCAGTACTTC.

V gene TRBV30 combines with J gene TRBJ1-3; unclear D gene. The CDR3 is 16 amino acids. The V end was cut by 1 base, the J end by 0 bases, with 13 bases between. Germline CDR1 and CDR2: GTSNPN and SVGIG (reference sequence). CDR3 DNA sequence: TGTGCCTGGAGTGGTGGCAGCTACTACTCTGGAAACACCATATATTTT. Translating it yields CAWSGGSYYSGNTIYF.

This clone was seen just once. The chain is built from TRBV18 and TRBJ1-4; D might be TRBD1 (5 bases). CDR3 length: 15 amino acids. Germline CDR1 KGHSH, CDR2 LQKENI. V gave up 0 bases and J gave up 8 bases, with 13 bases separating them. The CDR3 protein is CASSPPGQGREKLFF. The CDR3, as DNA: TGTGCCAGCTCACCACCAGGACAAGGCCGCGAAAAACTGTTTTTT.

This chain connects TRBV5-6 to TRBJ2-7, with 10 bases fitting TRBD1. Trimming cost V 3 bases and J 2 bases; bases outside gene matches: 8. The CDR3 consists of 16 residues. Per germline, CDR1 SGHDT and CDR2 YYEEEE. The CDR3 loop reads CASSSKTGGIPYEQYF. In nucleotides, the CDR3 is TGTGCCAGCAGCTCCAAGACAGGGGGCATTCCCTACGAGCAGTACTTC.

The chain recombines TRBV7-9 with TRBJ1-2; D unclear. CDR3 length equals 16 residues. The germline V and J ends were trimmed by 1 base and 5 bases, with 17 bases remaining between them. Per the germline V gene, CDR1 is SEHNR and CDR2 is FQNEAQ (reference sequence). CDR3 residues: CASSLDDTYAQYGYTF. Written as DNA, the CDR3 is TGTGCCAGCAGCTTAGACGACACCTACGCTCAGTATGGCTACACCTTC.

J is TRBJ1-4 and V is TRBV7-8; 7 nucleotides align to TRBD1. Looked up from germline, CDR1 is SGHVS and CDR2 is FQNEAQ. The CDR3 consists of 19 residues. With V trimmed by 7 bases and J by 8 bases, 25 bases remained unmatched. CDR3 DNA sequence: TGTGCCAGCACCCCTGTAAATGACAGGGTTTCCCTTTTATGGGAAAAACTGTTTTTT. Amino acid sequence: CASTPVNDRVSLLWEKLFF.

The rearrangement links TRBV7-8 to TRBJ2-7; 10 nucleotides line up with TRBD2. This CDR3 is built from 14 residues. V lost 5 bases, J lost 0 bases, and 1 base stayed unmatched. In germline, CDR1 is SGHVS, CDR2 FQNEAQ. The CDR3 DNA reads TGTGCCAGCAGCAGGACTAGCGGCTCCTACGAGCAGTACTTC. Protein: CASSRTSGSYEQYF.

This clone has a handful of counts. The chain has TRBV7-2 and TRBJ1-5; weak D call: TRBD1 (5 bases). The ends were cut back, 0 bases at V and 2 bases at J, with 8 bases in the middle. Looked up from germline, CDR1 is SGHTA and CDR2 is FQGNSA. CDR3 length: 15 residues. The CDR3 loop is CASSLAAGRNQPQHF. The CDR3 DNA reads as TGTGCCAGCAGCTTAGCCGCAGGGCGCAATCAGCCCCAGCATTTT.

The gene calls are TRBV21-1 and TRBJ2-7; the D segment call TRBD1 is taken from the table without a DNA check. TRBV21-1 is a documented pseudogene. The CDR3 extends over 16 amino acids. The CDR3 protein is CASSKPSGGNSYEQYF. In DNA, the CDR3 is TGTGCCAGCAGCAAGCCCTCAGGGGGCAACTCCTACGAGCAGTACTTC.

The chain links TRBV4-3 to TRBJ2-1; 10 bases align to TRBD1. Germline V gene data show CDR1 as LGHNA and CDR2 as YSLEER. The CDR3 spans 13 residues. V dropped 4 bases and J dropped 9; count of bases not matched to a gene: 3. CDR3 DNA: TGCGCCAGCAGCCCAGGGACAGGGGTTGAGCAGTTCTTC. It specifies CASSPGTGVEQFF.

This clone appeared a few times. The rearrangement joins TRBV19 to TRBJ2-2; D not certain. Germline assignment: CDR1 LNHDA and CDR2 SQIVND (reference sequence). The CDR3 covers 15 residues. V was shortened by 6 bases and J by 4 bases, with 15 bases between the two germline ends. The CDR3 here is CASRMALSGTGELFF. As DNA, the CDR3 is TGTGCCAGTAGAATGGCGCTTTCGGGCACCGGGGAGCTGTTTTTT.

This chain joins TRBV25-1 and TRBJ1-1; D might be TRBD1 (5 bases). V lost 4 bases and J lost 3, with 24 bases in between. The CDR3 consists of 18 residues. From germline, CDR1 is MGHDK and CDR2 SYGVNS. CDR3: CASSGPRALRGKDTEAFF. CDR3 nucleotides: TGTGCCAGCAGTGGCCCCCGCGCCTTACGGGGGAAGGACACTGAAGCTTTCTTT.

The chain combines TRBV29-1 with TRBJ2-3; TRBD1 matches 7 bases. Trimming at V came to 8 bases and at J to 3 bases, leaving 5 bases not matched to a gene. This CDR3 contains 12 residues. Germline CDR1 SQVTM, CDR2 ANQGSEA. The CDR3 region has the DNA TGCAGCCTAAACAGGGGAACAGATACGCAGTATTTT. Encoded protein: CSLNRGTDTQYF.

The CDR3 sequence is CSVGSSGGSNTGELFF. The CDR3 nucleotides read TGCAGCGTTGGGTCTAGCGGGGGGTCGAACACCGGGGAGCTGTTTTTT. The V and J genes are TRBV29-1 and TRBJ2-2, with 11 nucleotides matching TRBD2. The V segment lost 4 bases and the J segment 0 bases; nucleotides outside the gene matches: 4. CDR3 size: 16 residues. The germline V gene encodes CDR1 SQVTM and CDR2 ANQGSEA.

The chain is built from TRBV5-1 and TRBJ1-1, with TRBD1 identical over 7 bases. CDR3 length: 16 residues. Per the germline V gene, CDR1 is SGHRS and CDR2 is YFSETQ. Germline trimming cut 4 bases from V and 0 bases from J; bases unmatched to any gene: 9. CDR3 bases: TGCGCCAGCAGCCTAACGACAGGGCCTCTGAACACTGAAGCTTTCTTT. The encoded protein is CASSLTTGPLNTEAFF.

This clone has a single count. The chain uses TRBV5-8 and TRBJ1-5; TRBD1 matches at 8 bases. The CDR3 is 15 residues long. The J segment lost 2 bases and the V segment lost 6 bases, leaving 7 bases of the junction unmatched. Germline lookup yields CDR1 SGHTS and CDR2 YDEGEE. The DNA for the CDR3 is TGTGCCAGCACCCTAGACAGGGGAGGCAATCAGCCCCAGCATTTT. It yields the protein CASTLDRGGNQPQHF.

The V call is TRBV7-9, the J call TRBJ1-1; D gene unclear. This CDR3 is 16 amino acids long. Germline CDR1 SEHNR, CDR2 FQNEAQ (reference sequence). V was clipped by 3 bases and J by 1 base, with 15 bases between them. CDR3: CASSLGAVRSNTEAFF. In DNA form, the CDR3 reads TGTGCCAGCAGCTTGGGCGCCGTCAGGTCGAACACTGAAGCTTTCTTT.

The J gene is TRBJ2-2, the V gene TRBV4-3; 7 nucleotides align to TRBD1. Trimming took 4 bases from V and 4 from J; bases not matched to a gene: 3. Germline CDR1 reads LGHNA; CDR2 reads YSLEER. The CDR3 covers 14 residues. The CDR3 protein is CASSRGQTTGELFF. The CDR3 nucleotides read TGCGCCAGCAGCCGGGGACAGACCACCGGGGAGCTGTTTTTT.

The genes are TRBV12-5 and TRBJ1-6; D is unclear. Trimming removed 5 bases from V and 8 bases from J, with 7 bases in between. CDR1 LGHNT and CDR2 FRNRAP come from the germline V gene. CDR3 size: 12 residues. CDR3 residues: CASGPSDSPLHF. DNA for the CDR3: TGTGCTAGTGGTCCGTCTGATTCACCCCTCCACTTT.

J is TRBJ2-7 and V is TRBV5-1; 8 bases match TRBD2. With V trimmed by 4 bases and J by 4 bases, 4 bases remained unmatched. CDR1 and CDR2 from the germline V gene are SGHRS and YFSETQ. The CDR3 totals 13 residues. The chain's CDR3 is CASSTLAGYEQYF. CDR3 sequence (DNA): TGCGCCAGCAGCACCCTAGCGGGTTACGAGCAGTACTTC.